Each of the 18 T cell receptor beta chains below was sequenced from the same sample in a study of T-cell memory formation after mild COVID-19. TCRdb independently ran MiXCR on the 5' RACE reads; one entry per CDR3 protein. The table records roughly 510,000 distinct CDR3 sequences, approximately 15% of them present only once. What was sequenced was PBMCs or a T cell subset sorted from them (not recorded which). The receptor set was obtained from an adult woman who had mild COVID-19 (a few samples of this study predate the infection). Cell type and time point are not known.

The sample holds a few counts of this clonotype. J is TRBJ2-6 and V is TRBV3-1; 11 nucleotides match TRBD1. V trimming: 4 bases; J trimming: 1 base; junction bases outside the gene matches: 6. The CDR3 totals 18 residues. Per germline, CDR1 LGHDT and CDR2 YNNKEL (reference sequence). The DNA of the CDR3 is TGTGCCAGCAGCCGAACAGGACAGGGGGCTTCTGGGGCCAACGTCCTGACTTTC. Residues: CASSRTGQGASGANVLTF.

This clonotype has only a few counts. This sequence joins TRBV6-2 or TRBV6-3 and TRBJ1-1; D is unresolved. This CDR3 has 11 amino acids. Deletions cut 4 bases from V and 4 bases from J, with 4 bases between. Germline loops: CDR1 MNHEY, CDR2 SVGEGT. CDR3 sequence (DNA): TGTGCCAGCAGTTCGACCACTGAAGCTTTCTTT. It translates to CASSSTTEAFF.

This clonotype was seen more than once but under ten times. This rearrangement joins TRBV4-1 to TRBJ2-3; D gene unclear. Trimming removed 0 bases from V and 4 bases from J, with 8 bases in between. Germline CDR1 is MGHRA and CDR2 is YSYEKL. The CDR3 spans 14 residues. The CDR3 spells CASSQDTSPDTQYF. As DNA, the CDR3 is TGCGCCAGCAGCCAAGATACGAGCCCAGATACGCAGTATTTT.

The gene calls are TRBV7-3 and TRBJ2-1; 12 bases align to TRBD2. CDR1 is SGHTA and CDR2 is FQGTGA in the germline V gene. This CDR3 region has 15 residues. The V and J ends lost 5 bases and 9 bases, in that order; junction bases with no gene match: 8. CDR3 residues: CASSRRLAGVGEQFF. The CDR3 DNA follows: TGTGCCAGCAGCCGAAGACTAGCGGGAGTGGGTGAGCAGTTCTTC.

This clonotype was observed once. This sequence joins TRBV7-9 and TRBJ1-6, with D perhaps matching TRBD1 (5 bases). V gave up 5 bases and J gave up 7 bases, with 12 bases separating them. The CDR3 totals 14 residues. CDR1 SEHNR and CDR2 FQNEAQ come from the germline V gene (reference sequence). The DNA of the CDR3 is TGTGCCAGCAGCCTCCGGGGGTGGAATTCACCCCTCCACTTT. Amino acid sequence: CASSLRGWNSPLHF. Full variable domain (rest looked up from reference TRBV7-9 and TRBJ1-6): DTGVSQNPRHKITKRGQNVTFRCDPISEHNRLYWYRQTLGQGPEFLTYFQNEAQLEKSRLLSDRFSAERPKGSFSTLEIQRTEQGDSAMYLCASSLRGWNSPLHFGNGTRLTVT.

The chain combines TRBV9 with TRBJ2-7; D may correspond to TRBD1 or TRBD2 (5 bases each). Trimming removed 6 bases from V and 3 bases from J, with 16 bases in between. Germline V CDR1 and CDR2: SGDLS, YYNGEE. The CDR3 consists of 14 residues. This CDR3 reads CASTREGAGYEQYF. CDR3 nucleotides: TGTGCCAGCACCCGGGAAGGGGCAGGCTACGAGCAGTACTTC.

The rearrangement joins TRBV5-4 to TRBJ2-2; perhaps D is TRBD1 or TRBD2 (5 bases each). Per the germline V gene, CDR1 is SGHNT and CDR2 is YYREEE (reference sequence). The CDR3 covers 15 residues. The V gene lost 0 bases and the J gene lost 7 bases, with 13 bases spanning the gap. CDR3 region: CASSLAVQAGGELFF. CDR3 nucleotide sequence: TGTGCCAGCAGCTTGGCCGTACAGGCGGGCGGGGAGCTGTTTTTT.

This clonotype was seen more than once but under ten times. This rearrangement joins TRBV5-1 to TRBJ2-7; no clear D gene. The V and J ends lost 3 bases and 4 bases respectively, with 11 bases between them. CDR1 is SGHRS and CDR2 is YFSETQ in the germline V gene. The length of the CDR3 is 13 residues. The CDR3: CASSSLSLYEQYF. The DNA of the CDR3 is TGCGCCAGCAGCTCGCTATCCCTATACGAGCAGTACTTC.

The chain couples TRBV4-1 to TRBJ2-7; D ambiguous. The V end was cut by 4 bases, the J end by 2 bases, with 12 bases between. This CDR3 is 14 amino acids long. Germline V gene sequence: CDR1 MGHRA, CDR2 YSYEKL. CDR3 nucleotide sequence: TGCGCCAGCAGCCGCGTCGTGGGGACCTACGAGCAGTACTTC. Encoded protein: CASSRVVGTYEQYF.

The V call is TRBV2, the J call TRBJ1-5, with 7 bases lining up with TRBD1. The germline V gene has CDR1 SNHLY and CDR2 FYNNEI. The CDR3 spans 13 residues. V was clipped by 8 bases and J by 5 bases; unmatched bases: 6. CDR3 sequence reads: CASETGFDQPQHF. The CDR3, as DNA: TGTGCCAGCGAGACAGGGTTTGATCAGCCCCAGCATTTT.

The sample holds many counts of this clonotype. The chain links TRBV6-2 or TRBV6-3 to TRBJ2-5, with D unclear. Germline assignment: CDR1 MNHEY and CDR2 SVGEGT. V shed 6 bases and J shed 1 base, with 6 bases lying between them. The length of the CDR3 is 12 residues. The DNA for the CDR3 is TGTGCCAGCAGCCTCCTCCAAGAGACCCAGTACTTC. As protein: CASSLLQETQYF.

The V gene is TRBV7-2, the J gene TRBJ2-1; 10 bases fit TRBD2. V lost 4 bases, J lost 3 bases, and 3 bases stayed unmatched. Germline V gives CDR1 SGHTA, CDR2 FQGNSA. The CDR3 length is 15 residues. CDR3 sequence (DNA): TGTGCCAGCAGCTGGACTAGCGGATACTACAATGAGCAGTTCTTC. Encoded protein: CASSWTSGYYNEQFF. Combining the CDR3 with reference TRBV7-2 and TRBJ2-1 gives the whole variable domain GAGVSQSPSNKVTEKGKDVELRCDPISGHTALYWYRQSLGQGLEFLIYFQGNSAPDKSGLPSDRFSAERTGGSVSTLTIQRTQQEDSAVYLCASSWTSGYYNEQFFGPGTRLTVL.

The rearrangement links TRBV18 to TRBJ1-1; D is possibly TRBD1 (5 bases). V dropped 3 bases and J dropped 7 bases, with 9 bases sitting between them. The CDR3 loop spans 12 amino acids. Germline V lookup: CDR1 KGHSH, CDR2 LQKENI. In DNA form, the CDR3 reads TGTGCCAGCTCACCGGGGACGAGTGAAGCTTTCTTT. This encodes CASSPGTSEAFF.

CDR3 sequence reads: CATSDSTPPYEQYF. The CDR3 DNA sequence: TGTGCCACCAGTGACTCGACACCCCCCTACGAGCAGTACTTC. The V call is TRBV24-1, the J call TRBJ2-7; D unclear. The germline V gene encodes CDR1 KGHDR and CDR2 SFDVKD. Trimming shortened V by 4 bases and J by 2 bases, and 11 bases separated the two germline ends. The length of the CDR3 is 14 residues.

The table lists this clonotype with a few counts. The genes are TRBV4-2 and TRBJ2-7; D perhaps matches TRBD1 (5 bases). Looked up from germline, CDR1 is LGHNA and CDR2 is YNFKEQ. The CDR3 consists of 15 residues. V was clipped by 0 bases and J by 4 bases, with 13 bases between them. Written as DNA, the CDR3 is TGTGCCAGCAGCCAAGATCTGCAGGGCCCTTACGAGCAGTACTTC. Its translation: CASSQDLQGPYEQYF.

The gene calls are TRBV20-1 and TRBJ1-1; D not resolved. V was pared by 1 base and J by 0 bases, with 12 bases between. Germline V CDR1 and CDR2: DFQATT, SNEGSKA (reference sequence). The CDR3 loop spans 15 amino acids. In DNA form, the CDR3 reads TGCAGTGCTAGAGTTCGGGTTAAGGTGAACACTGAAGCTTTCTTT. The encoded protein is CSARVRVKVNTEAFF.

This clonotype showed up just a few times. The chain employs TRBV18 and TRBJ2-1, with D unresolved. This CDR3 is built from 13 residues. Trimming removed 2 bases at V and 7 bases at J, with 9 bases between. Germline CDR1 KGHSH, CDR2 LQKENI. The CDR3 sequence is CASSPTLENEQFF. The CDR3, as DNA: TGTGCCAGCTCACCAACACTCGAGAATGAGCAGTTCTTC.

This clonotype was observed a handful of times. V gene TRBV3-1 combines with J gene TRBJ2-5, with 14 bases matching TRBD2. Germline V lookup: CDR1 LGHDT, CDR2 YNNKEL (reference sequence). The V and J ends lost 4 bases and 5 bases, in that order; junction bases with no gene match: 9. This CDR3 has 17 residues. The CDR3 protein is CASSLWTSGGSRETQYF. CDR3 nucleotide sequence: TGTGCCAGCAGCCTTTGGACTAGCGGGGGGTCGAGGGAGACCCAGTACTTC.